This T cell receptor (beta chain) originates from a study of blood T cell repertoires in COVID-19. Study overall: PBMCs, B-cell-depleted T cells, or T cells were the source of the cDNA or gDNA that made up the material.

Sequenced by immunoSEQ multiplex PCR; TCRdb stores in-frame clones only, minus some. The table includes 280,000 or so clones, nearly 90% detected once. V lost 1 base, J lost 1 base, and 4 bases lay in between. The germline V gene has CDR1 SGHAT and CDR2 FQNNGV. This CDR3 region has 14 residues. Recruitment covered 20 to 25 US areas and drew participants whose ages spanned roughly 18 to 89 years. Participants' reported clinical history set cohort assignment. The source of this sequence is a woman between 18 and 29 years old with acute COVID-19. Sequencing was performed on PBMCs or T cells enriched from blood (not recorded which). J is TRBJ2-2 and V is TRBV11-2, with D hard to call. CDR3: CASSLGRNTGELFF. The CDR3 coding sequence is TGTGCCAGCAGCTTAGGCAGGAACACCGGGGAGCTGTTTTTT.